These 23 T cell receptor beta chains were all obtained from the same sample, sequenced in a study of blood T cell repertoires in COVID-19. Repertoires were generated with immunoSEQ multiplex PCR, while TCRdb's copy carries only in-frame clones and drops some. The sample shows 300,000 or so clones, roughly 86% of them seen only once. Sequencing was carried out using PBMCs or T cells enriched from blood (not recorded which). The receptors were gathered from a woman between 50 and 59 years old who had been exposed to COVID-19.

This clone was counted once. The gene calls are TRBV30 and TRBJ1-2; D uncertain. The V gene lost 8 bases and the J gene lost 7 bases, with 23 bases spanning the gap. Germline V gene lookup returns CDR1 GTSNPN and CDR2 SVGIG (reference sequence). This CDR3 has 14 amino acids. The DNA of the CDR3 is TGTGCCGGACCGAGGAGTCACGGGAGAGGTGGCTACACCTTC. Encoded protein: CAGPRSHGRGGYTF.

The chain carries TRBV28 and TRBJ1-5; D is possibly TRBD1 (5 bases). CDR3 length: 14 residues. Germline lookup yields CDR1 MDHEN and CDR2 SYDVKM. V lost 8 bases and J 5 bases, leaving 16 bases between the germline ends. The chain's CDR3 is CASSTVENYQPQHF. For the CDR3, the DNA is TGTGCCAGCTCGACAGTGGAAAATTATCAGCCCCAGCATTTT.

This chain connects TRBV7-2 to TRBJ1-2, with D uncertain. The CDR3 contains 12 residues. Per the germline V gene, CDR1 is SGHTA and CDR2 is FQGNSA. The V end lost 10 bases, the J end lost 3 bases, and 12 bases lay between the germline ends. The CDR3 nucleotides are TGTGCCACCGAGGGCAGGTACTATGGCTACACCTTC. Encoded protein: CATEGRYYGYTF.

V usage is TRBV2 and J usage is TRBJ2-1; no clear D. The ends were cut back, 0 bases at V and 4 bases at J, with 13 bases in the middle. CDR1 is SNHLY and CDR2 is FYNNEI in the germline V gene. This CDR3 contains 16 residues. DNA of the CDR3: TGTGCCAGCAGTGAAGCGAGGCGAAGTTTGTACAATGAGCAGTTCTTC. Protein product: CASSEARRSLYNEQFF.

The chain joins TRBV25-1 to TRBJ1-2, with D perhaps TRBD1 (5 bases). The V end lost 7 bases, the J end lost 8 bases, and 17 bases lay between the germline ends. This CDR3 spans 13 amino acids. Germline CDR1 reads MGHDK; CDR2 reads SYGVNS. This CDR3 reads CASMGWGDGGYTF. CDR3 nucleotide sequence: TGTGCCAGCATGGGATGGGGGGATGGCGGCTACACCTTC.

The V and J genes are TRBV11-2 and TRBJ2-7, with D perhaps matching TRBD1 (5 bases). CDR3 length: 13 residues. Trimming cost V 5 bases and J 5 bases, with 13 bases left between them. Germline-derived CDR1 and CDR2 are SGHAT and FQNNGV. In DNA, the CDR3 is TGTGCCAGCAGCGACAGTCTGGTTCACGAGCAGTACTTC. Protein sequence: CASSDSLVHEQYF.

The V call is TRBV2, the J call TRBJ1-5; D is unclear. The ends were cut back, 7 bases at V and 0 bases at J, with 7 bases in the middle. This CDR3 comprises 13 residues. Germline V gene lookup returns CDR1 SNHLY and CDR2 FYNNEI. The CDR3 DNA is TGTGCCAGCAATCTGTATAGCAATCAGCCCCAGCATTTT. This gives the protein CASNLYSNQPQHF.

V usage is TRBV6-1 and J usage is TRBJ2-7; the D is unclear. The V end lost 3 bases, the J end lost 4 bases, and 19 bases lay between the germline ends. Germline CDR1 MNHNS, CDR2 SASEGT. This CDR3 contains 16 residues. The CDR3 sequence: CASSDGVPRLDYEQYF. The CDR3 nucleotides read TGTGCCAGCAGTGACGGAGTCCCTCGACTGGATTACGAGCAGTACTTC.

V gene TRBV30 combines with J gene TRBJ2-4; 9 nucleotides align to TRBD2. J was trimmed by 11 bases and V by 5 bases; bases with no gene match: 7. Germline CDR1 reads GTSNPN; CDR2 reads SVGIG (reference sequence). This CDR3 spans 12 amino acids. CDR3 nucleotides: TGTGCCTGGGGGTCTAGCGGGGTCGTTCAGTACTTC. Its protein product is CAWGSSGVVQYF.

The chain is built from TRBV3-1 (or the pseudogene TRBV3-2) and TRBJ1-6; maybe TRBD1 (6 bases). The CDR3 totals 15 residues. Germline loops: CDR1 LGHDT, CDR2 YNNKEL (reference sequence). Deletions cut 1 base from V and 9 bases from J, with 13 bases between. CDR3 amino acids: CASSQVAQGRSPLHF. The CDR3 DNA follows: TGTGCCAGCAGCCAAGTAGCGCAGGGGCGTTCACCCCTCCACTTT.

There are a few counts of this clone. This CDR3 is CASSQAFGTTNYGYTF. The CDR3 DNA follows: TGTGCCAGCAGCCAAGCGTTCGGGACTACTAACTATGGCTACACCTTC. The rearrangement uses TRBV4-2 and TRBJ1-2; a possible D gene is TRBD1 (5 bases). This CDR3 spans 16 amino acids. The ends were cut back, 1 base at V and 0 bases at J, with 12 bases in the middle. Germline lookup yields CDR1 LGHNA and CDR2 YNFKEQ.

V is TRBV25-1 and J is TRBJ1-2; tentative D call: TRBD1 (6 bases). In germline, CDR1 is MGHDK, CDR2 SYGVNS. There are 14 residues in the CDR3. Trimming took 4 bases from V and 6 from J, leaving 15 bases between them. The CDR3 reads CASSAHAGAHGYTF. Here the CDR3 DNA reads TGTGCCAGCAGTGCGCACGCGGGGGCCCATGGCTACACCTTC.

The genes are TRBV30 and TRBJ2-7; TRBD1 matches at 8 bases. Germline assignment: CDR1 GTSNPN and CDR2 SVGIG (reference sequence). V lost 7 bases to trimming and J lost 3 bases; unmatched junction nucleotides: 11. The CDR3 extends over 14 amino acids. This chain's CDR3 is CALNTGTGRYEQYF. In DNA, the CDR3 is TGTGCCTTGAATACCGGGACAGGTCGCTACGAGCAGTACTTC.

The chain carries TRBV7-6 and TRBJ2-5, with 8 nucleotides matching TRBD1. The CDR3 has 15 residues. V trimming: 5 bases; J trimming: 5 bases; junction bases outside the gene matches: 10. The V gene's germline CDR1 is SGHVS and CDR2 FNYEAQ. In DNA form, the CDR3 reads TGTGCCAGCAGCACCCTCGGACAGGGAAGGGAGACCCAGTACTTC. The encoded protein is CASSTLGQGRETQYF.

The chain combines TRBV6-2 or TRBV6-3 with TRBJ2-5, with D possibly matching TRBD1 (6 bases). Trimming left V 6 bases short and J 2 bases short, with 19 bases between. CDR3 length: 16 amino acids. Germline lookup yields CDR1 MNHEY and CDR2 SVGEGT. CDR3 DNA: TGTGCCAGCAGCCCTATGGACAGATCTAGTCAAGAGACCCAGTACTTC. It translates to CASSPMDRSSQETQYF.

The J gene is TRBJ1-4, the V gene TRBV6-5; no firm D call. This CDR3 region has 13 residues. Germline V gene lookup returns CDR1 MNHEY and CDR2 SVGAGI. Trimming stripped 6 bases from V and 0 bases from J, with 5 bases between. CDR3 in DNA: TGTGCCAGCAGAGAGTCAACTAATGAAAAACTGTTTTTT. Translating it yields CASRESTNEKLFF.

This clone was seen just once. This sequence joins TRBV3-1 (or the pseudogene TRBV3-2) and TRBJ2-7, with D possibly TRBD1 on 6 matching bases. CDR1 LGHDT and CDR2 YNNKEL come from the germline V gene (reference sequence). V was shortened by 1 base and J by 5 bases, with 9 bases between the two germline ends. This CDR3 is 13 amino acids long. As DNA, the CDR3 is TGTGCCAGCAGCCAAGGCAGGGGCCACGAGCAGTACTTC. This translates into CASSQGRGHEQYF.

This sequence joins TRBV27 and TRBJ1-1; D is unresolved. The CDR3 covers 15 residues. V was trimmed by 2 bases and J by 5 bases, leaving 15 bases between them. CDR1 is MNHEY and CDR2 is SMNVEV in the germline V gene (reference sequence). The CDR3 protein is CASSLTPSAVTEAFF. Written as DNA, the CDR3 is TGTGCCAGCAGTTTAACCCCATCTGCGGTTACTGAAGCTTTCTTT.

The chain is built from TRBV6-5 and TRBJ2-1; 12 nucleotides agree with TRBD2. The V gene's germline CDR1 is MNHEY and CDR2 SVGAGI. This CDR3 spans 15 amino acids. V lost 4 bases, J lost 6 bases, and 4 bases stayed unmatched. The CDR3 spells CASSLTSGGFNEQFF. The CDR3 bases are TGTGCCAGCAGTTTAACTAGCGGGGGGTTCAATGAGCAGTTCTTC.

The V gene is TRBV28, the J gene TRBJ1-5; perhaps TRBD1 as D (6 bases). This CDR3 has 17 amino acids. From germline, CDR1 is MDHEN and CDR2 SYDVKM. Deletions cut 10 bases from V and 2 bases from J, with 24 bases between. The CDR3 coding sequence is TGTGCCACCTCCACCAGCCAAGGGGGTTTTGGCAATCAGCCCCAGCATTTT. Translation: CATSTSQGGFGNQPQHF.

J is TRBJ2-2 and V is TRBV6-5, with 7 bases identical to TRBD2. V lost 7 bases to trimming and J lost 4 bases; unmatched junction nucleotides: 9. The CDR3 runs 15 residues. Germline values: CDR1 MNHEY, CDR2 SVGAGI. CDR3: CASKRAGRATGELFF. As DNA, the CDR3 is TGTGCCAGCAAGAGGGCAGGGAGGGCCACCGGGGAGCTGTTTTTT.

The genes are TRBV9 and TRBJ2-3; 10 bases line up with TRBD2. Losses at the gene ends were 2 bases for V and 3 bases for J; bases not matched to a gene: 6. Per germline, CDR1 SGDLS and CDR2 YYNGEE. The CDR3 runs 16 residues. CDR3 nucleotide sequence: TGTGCCAGCAGCGTTGTGGGACTAGCGACAACAGATACGCAGTATTTT. This sequence encodes CASSVVGLATTDTQYF.

J is TRBJ2-5 and V is TRBV3-1 (or the pseudogene TRBV3-2); 11 bases fit TRBD2. CDR3 size: 17 residues. The germline V gene encodes CDR1 LGHDT and CDR2 YNNKEL (reference sequence). V shed 3 bases, J shed 5 bases, and the junction held 11 bases outside the gene matches. The CDR3 reads CASSQMASGGLGETQYF. The CDR3 coding sequence is TGTGCCAGCAGCCAGATGGCTAGCGGGGGGCTCGGGGAGACCCAGTACTTC.